This TCR beta chain was documented in a study of cytomegalovirus exposure and HLA in healthy donors. Study-level information: Some 85 million unique TCRs, all from HLA-typed donors, were included in an early release of the data.

Points from the study as a whole: It was reported that the classifier diagnosed cytomegalovirus status with high specificity and sensitivity in both the original and validation cohorts.

Worth noting for this clone: Its antigen is not identified.

CDR3 length: 17 residues. Germline V CDR1 and CDR2: SGHTA, FQGNSA. V trimming: 0 bases; J trimming: 3 bases; junction bases outside the gene matches: 9. PCR used 60 Vbeta primers and 13 Jbeta primers. The protocol was immunoSEQ multiplex PCR, while the TCRdb copy is restricted to in-frame clones and leaves out a portion. The data hold under 200,000 clones, with around 79% observed a single time. The sequence came from a woman aged 45-65 years in good health and CMV-seronegative. The rearrangement joins TRBV7-2 to TRBJ2-3, with 7 bases that match TRBD1. The specimen was PBMCs. CDR3 bases: TGTGCCAGCAGCTTAGCGCGTGGGGTGGACAGGACAGATACGCAGTATTTT. The encoded protein is CASSLARGVDRTDTQYF.